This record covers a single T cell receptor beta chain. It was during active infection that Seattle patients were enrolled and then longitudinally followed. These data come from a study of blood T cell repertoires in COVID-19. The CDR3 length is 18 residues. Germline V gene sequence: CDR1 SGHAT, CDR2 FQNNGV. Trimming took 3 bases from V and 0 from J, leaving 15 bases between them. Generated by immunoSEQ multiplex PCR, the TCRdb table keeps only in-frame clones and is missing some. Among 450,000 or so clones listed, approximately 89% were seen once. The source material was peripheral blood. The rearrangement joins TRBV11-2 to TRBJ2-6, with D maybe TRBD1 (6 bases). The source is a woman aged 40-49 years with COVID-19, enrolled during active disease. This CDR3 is CASSFRGRISSGANVLTF. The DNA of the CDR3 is TGTGCCAGCAGCTTCAGGGGCAGGATAAGCTCTGGGGCCAACGTCCTGACTTTC.